A selection of T cell receptor beta chains follows, all from one sample in a study of cytomegalovirus exposure and HLA in healthy donors. Clones were read by immunoSEQ multiplex PCR, and TCRdb kept only the in-frame ones, dropping some. The sample contains about 130,000 clones, 77% of which appear only once. The sequencing sample was made of PBMCs. These receptors were collected from a woman in her forties in good health and CMV-seropositive. Both conserved end residues are part of each CDR3. A D gene is named only where the DNA matches it firmly. The size entry is marked missing in some rows and otherwise reads once, few, many or a size class.

.,TRBJ2-3,TRBV7-9,TRBD2,TGTGCCAGCAGCTTAATCAGCGGGATCCAAGATACGCAGTATTTT,CASSLISGIQDTQYF
.,TRBJ2-5,TRBV29-1,TRBD1,TGCAGCGGGCTCCCGGGACAGGGGATGTCGGAGACCCAGTACTTC,CSGLPGQGMSETQYF
.,TRBJ2-1,TRBV30,TRBD2,TGTGCCTGTCTACCGGGACTACCGGTAGGTATTTCGTCCTACAATGAGCAGTTCTTC,CACLPGLPVGISSYNEQFF
few,TRBJ2-6,TRBV5-4,.,TGTGCCAGCAGCTCCCCCGGCTCTGGGGCCAACGTCCTGACTTTC,CASSSPGSGANVLTF
.,TRBJ1-5,TRBV27,.,TGTGCCAGCAGCCCCGGACAGATAAATCAGCCCCAGCATTTT,CASSPGQINQPQHF
.,TRBJ2-7,TRBV7-8,.,TGTGCCAGCAGCTTCTCCACCGGCGGAACCTACGAGCAGTACTTC,CASSFSTGGTYEQYF
few,TRBJ2-3,TRBV7-3,.,TGTGCCAGCAGCTTGTCGGGAGTAATGACAGATACGCAGTATTTT,CASSLSGVMTDTQYF
.,TRBJ1-2,TRBV28,TRBD1,TGTGCCAGCAGTTCCCGAGACAGGGTCGGGGGCTACACCTTC,CASSSRDRVGGYTF
once,TRBJ2-3,TRBV11-2,TRBD1,TGTGCCAGCAGCACCAAGACAGGGAGCACAGATACGCAGTATTTT,CASSTKTGSTDTQYF
.,TRBJ2-7,TRBV11-2,TRBD1,TGTGCCAGCAGCTTAGGGACAGGGACCAACGAGCAGTACTTC,CASSLGTGTNEQYF
.,TRBJ2-3,TRBV7-9,TRBD2,TGTGCCAGCAGCTTTAGAGCGGGAGAAAGAACAGATACGCAGTATTTT,CASSFRAGERTDTQYF
.,TRBJ1-2,TRBV27,TRBD1,TGTGCCAGCAGTTTGCTAGGGACAGGGGGGAGCTACACCTTC,CASSLLGTGGSYTF
.,TRBJ2-5,TRBV27,.,TGTGCCAGCAGTTTAGTCAGGGCCGGGGAGACCCAGTACTTC,CASSLVRAGETQYF
.,TRBJ1-2,TRBV30,.,TGTGCCTGGAGTGTACGATTGAACAGCCACACCCAAGGCTACACCTTC,CAWSVRLNSHTQGYTF
.,TRBJ2-7,TRBV2,TRBD2,TGTGCCAGCAGGGTCGGACTAGCGGAAAAATACGAGCAGTACTTC,CASRVGLAEKYEQYF
.,TRBJ2-1,TRBV27,.,TGTGCCAGCAGATACCCGGGTCCCTACAATGAGCAGTTCTTC,CASRYPGPYNEQFF
.,TRBJ2-5,TRBV7-8,TRBD2,TGTGCCAGCAGCTCCATCACTAGCGCTCAAGAGACCCAGTACTTC,CASSSITSAQETQYF
few,TRBJ2-7,TRBV29-1,.,TGCAGCGTTGAAGAGGGTTCGGGGGACCCCTACGAGCAGTACTTC,CSVEEGSGDPYEQYF
.,TRBJ2-1,TRBV29-1,TRBD2,TGCAGCGCCTGGGGAGGACTAGTGGCGGATGAGCAGTTCTTC,CSAWGGLVADEQFF
.,TRBJ2-7,TRBV7-8,TRBD1,TGTGCCAGCAGCACCGACAGGGGCCCCTACGAGCAGTACTTC,CASSTDRGPYEQYF
.,TRBJ1-2,TRBV7-8,.,TGTGCCAGCAGCCAAGACGGGGGAAACTATGGCTACACCTTC,CASSQDGGNYGYTF
.,TRBJ2-2,TRBV30,TRBD1,TGTGCCTGGAGTGGACAGGGGGTGAGAGGCGGGGAGCTGTTTTTT,CAWSGQGVRGGELFF
few,TRBJ2-7,TRBV19,TRBD2,TGTGCCAGTAGTATGGAGCCGCCGGGACTAGATACCTACGAGCAGTACTTC,CASSMEPPGLDTYEQYF
.,TRBJ1-1,TRBV18,.,TGTGCCAGCTCTCAACAGGGAAACACTGAAGCTTTCTTT,CASSQQGNTEAFF
once,TRBJ2-3,TRBV7-6,TRBD2,TGTGCCAGCAGCTTAGATAGCGGGAGGGCCTCAGATACGCAGTATTTT,CASSLDSGRASDTQYF
few,TRBJ2-7,TRBV21-1,.,TGTGCCACCGCGCGGACTAGCGGCTCCTACGAGCAGTACTTC,CATARTSGSYEQYF
.,TRBJ1-2,TRBV9,TRBD1,TGTGCCAGCAGCGTCAACGACAGGGGAGGTGGCTACACCTTC,CASSVNDRGGGYTF
.,TRBJ1-6,TRBV20-1,TRBD1,TGCAGTGTCCGGACAGGTCGGACACTCCACTTT,CSVRTGRTLHF
.,TRBJ2-5,TRBV4-2,.,TGTGCCAGCAGCCCAGGGGGGAAAGAGACCCAGTACTTC,CASSPGGKETQYF